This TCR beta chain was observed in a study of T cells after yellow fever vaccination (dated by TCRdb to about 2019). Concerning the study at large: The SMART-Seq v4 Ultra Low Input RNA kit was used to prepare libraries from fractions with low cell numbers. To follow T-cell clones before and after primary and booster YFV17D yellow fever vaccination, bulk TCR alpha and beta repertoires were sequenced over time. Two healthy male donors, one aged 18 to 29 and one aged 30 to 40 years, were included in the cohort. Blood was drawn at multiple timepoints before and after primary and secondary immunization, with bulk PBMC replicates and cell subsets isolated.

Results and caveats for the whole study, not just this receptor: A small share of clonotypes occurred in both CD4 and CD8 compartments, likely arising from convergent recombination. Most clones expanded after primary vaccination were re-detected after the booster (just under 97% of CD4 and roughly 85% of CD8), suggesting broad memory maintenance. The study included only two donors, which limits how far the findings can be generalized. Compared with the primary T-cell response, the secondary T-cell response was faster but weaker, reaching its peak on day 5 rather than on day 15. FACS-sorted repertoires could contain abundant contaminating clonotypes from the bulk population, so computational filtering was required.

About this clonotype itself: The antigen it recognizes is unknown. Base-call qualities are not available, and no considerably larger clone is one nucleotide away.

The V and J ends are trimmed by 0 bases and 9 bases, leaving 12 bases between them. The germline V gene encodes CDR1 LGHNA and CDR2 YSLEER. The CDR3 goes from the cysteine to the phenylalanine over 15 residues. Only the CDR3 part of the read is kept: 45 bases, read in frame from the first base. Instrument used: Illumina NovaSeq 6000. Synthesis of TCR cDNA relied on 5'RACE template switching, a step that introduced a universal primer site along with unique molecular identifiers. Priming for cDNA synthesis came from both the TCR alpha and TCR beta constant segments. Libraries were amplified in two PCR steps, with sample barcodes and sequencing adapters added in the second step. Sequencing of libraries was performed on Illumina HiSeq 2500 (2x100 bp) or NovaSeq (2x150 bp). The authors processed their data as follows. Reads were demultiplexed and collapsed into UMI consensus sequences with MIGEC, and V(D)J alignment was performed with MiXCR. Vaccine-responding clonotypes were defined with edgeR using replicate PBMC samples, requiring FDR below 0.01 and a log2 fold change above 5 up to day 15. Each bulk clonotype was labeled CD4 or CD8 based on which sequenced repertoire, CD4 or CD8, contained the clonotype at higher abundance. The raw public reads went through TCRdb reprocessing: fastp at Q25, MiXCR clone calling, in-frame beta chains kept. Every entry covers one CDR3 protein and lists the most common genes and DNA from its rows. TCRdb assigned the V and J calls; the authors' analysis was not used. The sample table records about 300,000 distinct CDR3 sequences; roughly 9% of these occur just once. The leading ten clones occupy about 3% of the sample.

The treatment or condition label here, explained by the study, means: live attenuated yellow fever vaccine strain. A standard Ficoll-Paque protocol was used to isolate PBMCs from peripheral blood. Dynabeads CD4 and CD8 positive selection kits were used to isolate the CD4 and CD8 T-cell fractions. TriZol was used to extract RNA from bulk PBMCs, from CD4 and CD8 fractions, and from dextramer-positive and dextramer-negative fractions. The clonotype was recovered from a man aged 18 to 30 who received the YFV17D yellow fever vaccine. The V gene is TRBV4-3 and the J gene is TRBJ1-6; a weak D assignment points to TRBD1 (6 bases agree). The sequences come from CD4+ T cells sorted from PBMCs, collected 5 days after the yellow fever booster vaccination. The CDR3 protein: CASSQEAFRGSPLHF. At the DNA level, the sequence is TGCGCCAGCAGCCAAGAAGCGTTCAGGGGTTCACCCCTCCACTTT.